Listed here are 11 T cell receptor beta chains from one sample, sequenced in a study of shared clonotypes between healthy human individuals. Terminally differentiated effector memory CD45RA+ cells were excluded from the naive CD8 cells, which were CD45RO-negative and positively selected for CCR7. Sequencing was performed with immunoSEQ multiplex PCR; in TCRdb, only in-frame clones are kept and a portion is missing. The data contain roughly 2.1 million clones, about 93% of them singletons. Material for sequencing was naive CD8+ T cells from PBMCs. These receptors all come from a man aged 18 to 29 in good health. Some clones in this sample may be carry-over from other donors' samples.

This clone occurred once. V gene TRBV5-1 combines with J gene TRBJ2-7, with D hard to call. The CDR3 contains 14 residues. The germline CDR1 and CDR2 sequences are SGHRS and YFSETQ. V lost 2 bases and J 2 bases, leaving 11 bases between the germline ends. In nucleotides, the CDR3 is TGCGCCAGCAGCTTCTCCTTTCGTGCCTACGAGCAGTACTTC. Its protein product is CASSFSFRAYEQYF.

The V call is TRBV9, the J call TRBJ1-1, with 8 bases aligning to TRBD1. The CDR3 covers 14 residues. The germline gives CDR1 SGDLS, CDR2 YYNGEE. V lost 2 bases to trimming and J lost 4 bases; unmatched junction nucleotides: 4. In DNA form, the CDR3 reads TGTGCCAGCAGCGTTGAAGGGACAGGCACTGAAGCTTTCTTT. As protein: CASSVEGTGTEAFF.

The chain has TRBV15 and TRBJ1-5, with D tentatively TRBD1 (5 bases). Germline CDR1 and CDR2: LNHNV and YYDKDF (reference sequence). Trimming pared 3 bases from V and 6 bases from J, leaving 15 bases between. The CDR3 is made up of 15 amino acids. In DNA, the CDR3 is TGTGCCACCAGCAGGGGCCGTGAGGGGAGTCAGCCCCAGCATTTT. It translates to CATSRGREGSQPQHF.

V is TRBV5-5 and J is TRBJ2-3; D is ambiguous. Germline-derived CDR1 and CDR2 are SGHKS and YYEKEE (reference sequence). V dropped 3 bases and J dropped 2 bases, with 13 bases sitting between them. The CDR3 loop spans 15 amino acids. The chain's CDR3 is CASSSRNTITDTQYF. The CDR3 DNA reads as TGTGCCAGCAGCTCCAGGAATACGATCACAGATACGCAGTATTTT.

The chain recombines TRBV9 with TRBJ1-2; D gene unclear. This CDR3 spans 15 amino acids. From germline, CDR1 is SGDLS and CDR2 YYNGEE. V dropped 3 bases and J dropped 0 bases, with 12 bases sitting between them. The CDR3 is CASSDPGEANYGYTF. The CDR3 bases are TGTGCCAGCAGCGATCCCGGGGAAGCTAACTATGGCTACACCTTC. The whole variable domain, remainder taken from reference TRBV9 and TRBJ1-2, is DSGVTQTPKHLITATGQRVTLRCSPRSGDLSVYWYQQSLDQGLQFLIQYYNGEERAKGNILERFSAQQFPDLHSELNLSSLELGDSALYFCASSDPGEANYGYTFGSGTRLTVV.

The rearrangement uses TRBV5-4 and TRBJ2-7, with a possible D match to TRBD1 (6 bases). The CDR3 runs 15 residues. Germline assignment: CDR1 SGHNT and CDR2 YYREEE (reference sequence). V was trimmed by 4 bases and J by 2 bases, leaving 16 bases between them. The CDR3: CASSHRESGTYEQYF. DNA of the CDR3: TGTGCCAGCAGCCACAGGGAAAGTGGAACCTACGAGCAGTACTTC.

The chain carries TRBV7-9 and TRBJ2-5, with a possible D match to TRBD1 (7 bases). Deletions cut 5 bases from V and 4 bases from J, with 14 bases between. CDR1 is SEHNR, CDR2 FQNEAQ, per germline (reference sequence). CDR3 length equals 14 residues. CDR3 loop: CASSERQGGETQYF. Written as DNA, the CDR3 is TGTGCCAGCAGCGAAAGACAGGGAGGAGAGACCCAGTACTTC.

CDR3 residues: CASSFSDRSLYYGDTEAFF. The CDR3 nucleotides are TGTGCCAGCAGCTTTTCCGACAGGAGCCTTTACTACGGGGACACTGAAGCTTTCTTT. The V and J genes are TRBV7-9 and TRBJ1-1; D perhaps matches TRBD1 (6 bases). This CDR3 comprises 19 residues. Deletions cut 3 bases from V and 3 bases from J, with 26 bases between. Germline V gives CDR1 SEHNR, CDR2 FQNEAQ (reference sequence). Filled out from reference TRBV7-9 and TRBJ1-1, the complete variable domain reads DTGVSQNPRHKITKRGQNVTFRCDPISEHNRLYWYRQTLGQGPEFLTYFQNEAQLEKSRLLSDRFSAERPKGSFSTLEIQRTEQGDSAMYLCASSFSDRSLYYGDTEAFFGQGTRLTVV.

CDR3 amino acids: CASSEVNSGKAEGDNEQFF. Written as DNA, the CDR3 is TGTGCCAGCAGTGAAGTTAACAGTGGAAAAGCAGAAGGGGACAATGAGCAGTTCTTC. This chain joins TRBV6-1 and TRBJ2-1; D perhaps matches TRBD1 (5 bases). Germline V gives CDR1 MNHNS, CDR2 SASEGT. Trimming took off 1 base at V and 5 bases at J, with 24 bases between the two ends. This CDR3 spans 19 amino acids.

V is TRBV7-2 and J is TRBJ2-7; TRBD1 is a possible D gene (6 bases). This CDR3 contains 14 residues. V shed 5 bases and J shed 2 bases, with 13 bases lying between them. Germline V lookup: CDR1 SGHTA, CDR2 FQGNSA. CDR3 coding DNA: TGTGCCAGCAGCATACCCGGGACAACCTACGAGCAGTACTTC. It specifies CASSIPGTTYEQYF.

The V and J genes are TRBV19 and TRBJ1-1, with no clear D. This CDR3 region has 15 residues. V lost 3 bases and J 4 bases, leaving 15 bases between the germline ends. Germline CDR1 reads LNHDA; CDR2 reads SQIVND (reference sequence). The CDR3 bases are TGTGCCAGTAGTATCTCCCCCAGGTCCAGCACTGAAGCTTTCTTT. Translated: CASSISPRSSTEAFF.